This entry lists 5 T cell receptor beta chains sequenced from one sample in a study of cytomegalovirus exposure and HLA in healthy donors. PCR primers comprised 60 Vbeta and 13 Jbeta primers. Clones were read by immunoSEQ multiplex PCR, and TCRdb kept only the in-frame ones, dropping some. This sample has more than 100,000 clones; about 61% occur once, and the top ten carry less than 2.5%. Specimen: PBMCs. These receptor sequences come from a woman aged 35 to 49 in good health and CMV-seronegative.

The CDR3 protein is CASSYLGSGGGNEQFF. The CDR3 DNA is TGTGCCAGCAGTTACCTGGGAAGCGGGGGTGGAAATGAGCAGTTCTTC. J is TRBJ2-1 and V is TRBV6-5; 8 nucleotides line up with TRBD2. Germline V gene data show CDR1 as MNHEY and CDR2 as SVGAGI. Germline trimming cut 2 bases from V and 7 bases from J; bases unmatched to any gene: 10. The CDR3 has 16 residues.

This clone has just one count. The chain employs TRBV5-5 and TRBJ2-7; TRBD2 is a possible D gene (6 bases). Trimming left V 4 bases short and J 0 bases short, with 23 bases between. Germline-derived CDR1 and CDR2 are SGHKS and YYEKEE (reference sequence). The CDR3 sequence is 18 residues long. The CDR3 DNA reads as TGTGCCAGCAGCGAAGGAGGGCATGGACGCACCAGCTCCTACGAGCAGTACTTC. Translating it yields CASSEGGHGRTSSYEQYF.

The V gene is TRBV19, the J gene TRBJ1-3, with D unclear. CDR3 size: 15 residues. Per germline, CDR1 LNHDA and CDR2 SQIVND (reference sequence). V was clipped by 5 bases and J by 2 bases, with 13 bases between them. The CDR3 sequence: CASSERGGTGNTIYF. The CDR3 nucleotides are TGTGCCAGTAGTGAACGGGGAGGAACTGGAAACACCATATATTTT.

The V gene is TRBV27, the J gene TRBJ1-1, with D uncertain. The CDR3 runs to 13 residues. Germline V gene sequence: CDR1 MNHEY, CDR2 SMNVEV (reference sequence). Trimming took off 3 bases at V and 1 base at J, with 6 bases between the two ends. CDR3 nucleotides: TGTGCCAGCAGTTTTTGGCAGAACACTGAAGCTTTCTTT. This gives the protein CASSFWQNTEAFF.

The genes are TRBV10-3 and TRBJ2-3; a weak D match, TRBD2 (6 bases). The length of the CDR3 is 15 residues. Germline values: CDR1 ENHRY, CDR2 SYGVKD. V was clipped by 6 bases and J by 3 bases, with 16 bases between them. Here the CDR3 DNA reads TGTGCCATCAGGGGGACTCCCTCAGGGACAGATACGCAGTATTTT. Protein: CAIRGTPSGTDTQYF.